This T cell receptor (beta chain) was sequenced during a study of shared clonotypes between healthy human individuals. Whole-study findings and limits: Limited genetic and exposure-history diversity came from having few donors.

The method was immunoSEQ multiplex PCR; TCRdb's version includes in-frame clones alone and lacks a portion of them. The sample carries about 2.4 million clones, approximately 93% recorded once. Concerning this clone itself: Its antigen is undetermined.

The sequence derives from a man aged 18-30 years in good health. Some clones in this sample may be carry-over from other donors' samples. The sequenced sample consisted of naive CD4+ T cells from PBMCs. Subset defined: CD45RA+ positively selected.

In DNA, the CDR3 is TGTGCCAGCAGCTTAAGGGGTGATGGCTACACCTTC. As protein: CASSLRGDGYTF. The V call is TRBV7-6, the J call TRBJ1-2; a weak D match, TRBD1 (5 bases). CDR3 length: 12 residues. With 2 bases removed from V and 6 bases from J, the gap between germline ends came to 7 bases. Germline-derived CDR1 and CDR2 are SGHVS and FNYEAQ.